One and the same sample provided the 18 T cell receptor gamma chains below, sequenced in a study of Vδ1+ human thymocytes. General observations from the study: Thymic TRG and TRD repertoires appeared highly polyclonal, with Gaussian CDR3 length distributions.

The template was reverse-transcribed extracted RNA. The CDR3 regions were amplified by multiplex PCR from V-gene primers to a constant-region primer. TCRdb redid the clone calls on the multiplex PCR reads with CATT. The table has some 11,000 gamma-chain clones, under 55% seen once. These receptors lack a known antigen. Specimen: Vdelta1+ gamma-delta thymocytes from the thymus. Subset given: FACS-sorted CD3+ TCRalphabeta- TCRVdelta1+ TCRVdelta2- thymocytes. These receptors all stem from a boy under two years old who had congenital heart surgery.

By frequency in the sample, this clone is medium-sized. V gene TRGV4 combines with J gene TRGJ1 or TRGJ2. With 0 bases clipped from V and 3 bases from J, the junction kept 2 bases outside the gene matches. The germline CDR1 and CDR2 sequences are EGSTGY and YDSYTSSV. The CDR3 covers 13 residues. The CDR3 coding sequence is TGTGCCACCTGGGATGGGCTTTATTATAAGAAACTCTTT. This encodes CATWDGLYYKKLF.

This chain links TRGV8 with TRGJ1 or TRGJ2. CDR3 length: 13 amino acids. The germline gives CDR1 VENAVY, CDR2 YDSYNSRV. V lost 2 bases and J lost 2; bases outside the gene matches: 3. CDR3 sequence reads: CATWDKDYYKKLF. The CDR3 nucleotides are TGTGCCACCTGGGATAAGGATTATTATAAGAAACTCTTT.

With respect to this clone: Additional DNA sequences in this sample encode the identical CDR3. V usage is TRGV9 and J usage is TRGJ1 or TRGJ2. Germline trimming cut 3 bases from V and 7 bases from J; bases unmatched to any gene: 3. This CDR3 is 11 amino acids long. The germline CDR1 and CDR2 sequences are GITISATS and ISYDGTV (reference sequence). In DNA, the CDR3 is TGTGCCTTGTGGGAGCCCTATAAGAAACTCTTT. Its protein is CALWEPYKKLF.

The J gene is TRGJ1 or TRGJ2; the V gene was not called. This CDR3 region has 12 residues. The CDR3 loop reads CATWAHHYKKLF. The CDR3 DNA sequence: TGTGCCACCTGGGCCCACCATTATAAGAAACTCTTT.

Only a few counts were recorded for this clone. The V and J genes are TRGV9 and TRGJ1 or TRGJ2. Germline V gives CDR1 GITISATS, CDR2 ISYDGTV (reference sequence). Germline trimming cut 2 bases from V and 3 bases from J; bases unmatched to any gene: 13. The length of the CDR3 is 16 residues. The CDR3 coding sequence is TGTGCCTTGTGGGAGGCTCCCAGAATGACTTATTATAAGAAACTCTTT. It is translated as CALWEAPRMTYYKKLF.

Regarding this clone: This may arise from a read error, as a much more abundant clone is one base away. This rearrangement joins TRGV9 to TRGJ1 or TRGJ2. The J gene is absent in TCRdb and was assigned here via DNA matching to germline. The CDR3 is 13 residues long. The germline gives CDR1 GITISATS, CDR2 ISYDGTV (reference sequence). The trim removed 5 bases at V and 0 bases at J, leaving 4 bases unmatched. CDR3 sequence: CALWGENYYKKLF. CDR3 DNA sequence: TGTGCCTTGTGGGGGGAGAATTATTATAAGAAACTCTTT.

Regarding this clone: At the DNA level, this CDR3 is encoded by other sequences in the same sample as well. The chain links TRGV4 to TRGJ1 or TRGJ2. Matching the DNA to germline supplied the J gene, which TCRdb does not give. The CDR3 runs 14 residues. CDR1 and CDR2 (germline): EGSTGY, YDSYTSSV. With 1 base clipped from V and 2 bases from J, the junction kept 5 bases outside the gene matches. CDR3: CATWDGQDYYKKLF. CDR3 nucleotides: TGTGCCACCTGGGATGGCCAGGATTATTATAAGAAACTCTTT.

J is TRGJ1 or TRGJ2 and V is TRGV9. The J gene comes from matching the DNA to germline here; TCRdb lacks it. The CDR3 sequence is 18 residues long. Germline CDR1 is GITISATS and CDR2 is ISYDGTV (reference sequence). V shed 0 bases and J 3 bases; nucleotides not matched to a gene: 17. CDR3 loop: CALWEVQVRSPPYYKKLF. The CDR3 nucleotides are TGTGCCTTGTGGGAGGTGCAGGTCCGTTCGCCACCTTATTATAAGAAACTCTTT.

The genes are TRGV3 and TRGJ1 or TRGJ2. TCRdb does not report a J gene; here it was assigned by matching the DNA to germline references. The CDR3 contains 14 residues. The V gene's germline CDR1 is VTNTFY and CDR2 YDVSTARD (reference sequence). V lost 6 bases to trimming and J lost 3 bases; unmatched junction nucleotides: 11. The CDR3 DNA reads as TGTGCCACCTGGATAAGGCCTCCTTATTATAAGAAACTCTTT. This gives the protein CATWIRPPYYKKLF.

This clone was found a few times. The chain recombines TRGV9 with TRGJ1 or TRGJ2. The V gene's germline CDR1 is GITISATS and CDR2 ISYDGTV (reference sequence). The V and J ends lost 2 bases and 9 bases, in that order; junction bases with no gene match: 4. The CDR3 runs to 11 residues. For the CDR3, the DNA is TGTGCCTTGTGGGAGGCTCCTAAGAAACTCTTT. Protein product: CALWEAPKKLF.

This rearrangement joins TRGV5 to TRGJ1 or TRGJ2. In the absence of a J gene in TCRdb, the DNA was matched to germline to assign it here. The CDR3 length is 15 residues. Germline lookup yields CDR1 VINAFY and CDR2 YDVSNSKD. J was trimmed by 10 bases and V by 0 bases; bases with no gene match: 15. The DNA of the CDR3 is TGTGCCACCTGGGACAGGCCGTCCAATTTGGGGAAGAAACTCTTT. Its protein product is CATWDRPSNLGKKLF.

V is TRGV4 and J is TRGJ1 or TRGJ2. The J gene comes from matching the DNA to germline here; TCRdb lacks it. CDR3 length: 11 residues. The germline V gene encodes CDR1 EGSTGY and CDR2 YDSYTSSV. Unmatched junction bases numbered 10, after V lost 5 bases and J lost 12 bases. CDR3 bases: TGTGCCACCTGGGCGCCACCCTGGAAACTCTTT. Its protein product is CATWAPPWKLF.

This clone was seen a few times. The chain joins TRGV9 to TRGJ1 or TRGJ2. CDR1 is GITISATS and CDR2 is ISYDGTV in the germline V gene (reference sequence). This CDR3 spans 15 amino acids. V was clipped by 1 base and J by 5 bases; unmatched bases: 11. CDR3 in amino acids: CALWEVYQGNYKKLF. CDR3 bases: TGTGCCTTGTGGGAGGTATACCAAGGGAATTATAAGAAACTCTTT.

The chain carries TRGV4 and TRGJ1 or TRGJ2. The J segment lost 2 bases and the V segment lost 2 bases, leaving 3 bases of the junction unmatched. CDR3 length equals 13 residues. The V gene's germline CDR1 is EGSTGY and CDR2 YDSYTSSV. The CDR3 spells CATWDEDYYKKLF. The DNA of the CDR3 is TGTGCCACCTGGGATGAGGATTATTATAAGAAACTCTTT.

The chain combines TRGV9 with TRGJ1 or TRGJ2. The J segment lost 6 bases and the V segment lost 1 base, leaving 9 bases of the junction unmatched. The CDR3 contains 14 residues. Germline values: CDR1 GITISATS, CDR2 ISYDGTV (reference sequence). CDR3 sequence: CALWEVPFRYKKLF. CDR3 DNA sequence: TGTGCCTTGTGGGAGGTCCCTTTCCGTTATAAGAAACTCTTT.

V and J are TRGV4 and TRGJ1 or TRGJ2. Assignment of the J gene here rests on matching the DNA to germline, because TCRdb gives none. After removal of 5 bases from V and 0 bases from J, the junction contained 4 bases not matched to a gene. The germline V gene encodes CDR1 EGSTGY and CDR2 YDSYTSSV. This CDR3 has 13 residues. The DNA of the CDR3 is TGTGCCACCTGGGCACCGAATTATTATAAGAAACTCTTT. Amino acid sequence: CATWAPNYYKKLF.

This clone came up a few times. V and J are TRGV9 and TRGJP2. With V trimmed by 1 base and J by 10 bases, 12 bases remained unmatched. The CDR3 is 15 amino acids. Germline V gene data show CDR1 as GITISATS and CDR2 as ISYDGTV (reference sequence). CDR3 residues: CALWEVSRLSWIKTF. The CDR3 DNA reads TGTGCCTTGTGGGAGGTTTCTCGGCTCTCTTGGATCAAGACGTTT.

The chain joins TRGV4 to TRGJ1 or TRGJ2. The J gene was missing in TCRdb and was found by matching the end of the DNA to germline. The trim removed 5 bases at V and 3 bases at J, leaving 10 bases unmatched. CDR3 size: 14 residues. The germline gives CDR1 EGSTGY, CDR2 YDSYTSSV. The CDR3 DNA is TGTGCCACCTGGGTCCCCGGGGGTTATTATAAGAAACTCTTT. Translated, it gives CATWVPGGYYKKLF.